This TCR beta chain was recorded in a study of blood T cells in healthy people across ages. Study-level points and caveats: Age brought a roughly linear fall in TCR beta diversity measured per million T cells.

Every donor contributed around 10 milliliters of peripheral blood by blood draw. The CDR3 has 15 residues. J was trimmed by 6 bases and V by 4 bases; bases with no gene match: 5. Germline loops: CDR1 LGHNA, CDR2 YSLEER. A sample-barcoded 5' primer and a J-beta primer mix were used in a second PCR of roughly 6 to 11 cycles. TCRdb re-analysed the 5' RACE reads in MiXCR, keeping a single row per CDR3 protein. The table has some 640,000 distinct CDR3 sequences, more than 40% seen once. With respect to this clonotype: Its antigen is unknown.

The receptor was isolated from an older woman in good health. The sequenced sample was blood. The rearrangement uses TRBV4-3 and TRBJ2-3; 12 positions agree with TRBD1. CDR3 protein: CASSPRDRGLDTQYF. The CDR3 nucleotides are TGCGCCAGCAGCCCCCGGGACAGGGGGCTGGATACGCAGTATTTT.